What follows describes a single T cell receptor (beta chain). The antigen remains undetermined. The TCR beta cDNA libraries carried unique molecular identifiers. The source material, roughly 0.9 to 11 million T cells, gave rise to roughly 500,000 cDNA molecules. MiXCR was run by TCRdb on the PCR reads, yielding one entry per CDR3 protein. This table holds 750,000 to 950,000 distinct CDR3 sequences, approximately 57% found once. The sample originates from a study of post-analysis software for immune sequencing data. On the study more broadly: Courses of disease covered relapsing-remitting, secondary progressive and progressive-relapsing multiple sclerosis. The study's findings and limits: Five or six TRBV segments, TRBV5-6, TRBV5-1 and TRBV20-1 among them, were found more frequent in patients than controls. Strong co-clustering by F measure was seen for same-batch samples. Significantly decreased normalized Chao1 diversity was recorded for multiple sclerosis patients relative to controls.

CDR1 is DFQATT and CDR2 is SNEGSKA in the germline V gene (reference sequence). With V trimmed by 4 bases and J by 9 bases, 12 bases remained unmatched. The CDR3 contains 14 residues. Sample: blood. The genes are TRBV20-1 and TRBJ2-1, with 7 positions matching TRBD2. The TCR was taken from a girl between 5 and 17 years old with multiple sclerosis. The CDR3 spells CSATGLVLIGEQFF. As DNA, the CDR3 is TGCAGTGCTACCGGACTAGTGCTAATTGGTGAGCAGTTCTTC.